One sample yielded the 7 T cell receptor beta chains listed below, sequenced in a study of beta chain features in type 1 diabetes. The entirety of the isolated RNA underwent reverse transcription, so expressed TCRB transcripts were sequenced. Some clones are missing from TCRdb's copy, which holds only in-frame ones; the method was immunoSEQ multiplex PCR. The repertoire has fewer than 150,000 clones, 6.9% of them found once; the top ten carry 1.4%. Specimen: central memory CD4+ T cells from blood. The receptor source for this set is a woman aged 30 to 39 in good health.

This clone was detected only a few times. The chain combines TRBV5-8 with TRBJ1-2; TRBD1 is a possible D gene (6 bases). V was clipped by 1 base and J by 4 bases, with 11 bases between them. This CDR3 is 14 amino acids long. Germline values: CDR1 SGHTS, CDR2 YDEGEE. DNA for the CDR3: TGTGCCAGCAGCTTGAGAACAGGGTTCTATGGCTACACCTTC. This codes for CASSLRTGFYGYTF.

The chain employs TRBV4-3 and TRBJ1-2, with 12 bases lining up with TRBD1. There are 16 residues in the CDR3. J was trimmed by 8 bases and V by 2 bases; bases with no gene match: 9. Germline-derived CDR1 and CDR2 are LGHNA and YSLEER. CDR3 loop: CASSQTTGTGGRGYTF. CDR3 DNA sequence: TGCGCCAGCAGCCAAACAACCGGGACAGGGGGCAGGGGCTACACCTTC.

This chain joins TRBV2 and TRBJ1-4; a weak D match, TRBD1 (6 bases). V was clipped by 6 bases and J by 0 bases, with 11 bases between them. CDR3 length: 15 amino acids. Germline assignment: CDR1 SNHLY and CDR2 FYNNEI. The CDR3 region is CASSGRGTTNEKLFF. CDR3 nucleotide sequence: TGTGCCAGCAGCGGCAGGGGAACAACTAATGAAAAACTGTTTTTT.

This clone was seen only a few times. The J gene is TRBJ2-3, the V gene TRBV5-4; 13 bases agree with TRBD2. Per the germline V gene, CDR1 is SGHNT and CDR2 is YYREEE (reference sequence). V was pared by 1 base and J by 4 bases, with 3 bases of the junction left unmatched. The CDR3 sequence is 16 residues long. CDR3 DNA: TGTGCCAGCAGCTTGCGGACTAGCGGGAGATCAGATACGCAGTATTTT. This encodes CASSLRTSGRSDTQYF.

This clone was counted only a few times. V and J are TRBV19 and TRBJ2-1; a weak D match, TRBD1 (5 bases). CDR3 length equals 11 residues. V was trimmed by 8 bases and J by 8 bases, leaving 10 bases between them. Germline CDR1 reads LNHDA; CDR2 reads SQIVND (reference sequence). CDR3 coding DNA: TGTGCCAGTGCCAGGGCCTATGAGCAGTTCTTC. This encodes CASARAYEQFF.

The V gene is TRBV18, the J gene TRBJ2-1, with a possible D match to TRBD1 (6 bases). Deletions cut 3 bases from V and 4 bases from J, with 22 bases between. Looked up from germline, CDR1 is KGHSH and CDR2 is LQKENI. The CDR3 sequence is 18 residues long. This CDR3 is CASSPPTGAPREYNEQFF. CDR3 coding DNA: TGTGCCAGCTCACCTCCGACAGGCGCGCCGAGAGAATACAATGAGCAGTTCTTC.

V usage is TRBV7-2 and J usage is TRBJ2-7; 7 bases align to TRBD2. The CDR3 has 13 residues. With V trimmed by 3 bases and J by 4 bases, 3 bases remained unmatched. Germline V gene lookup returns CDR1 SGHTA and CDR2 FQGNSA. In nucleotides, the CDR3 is TGTGCCAGCAGCTTCGGGACTAAATACGAGCAGTACTTC. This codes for CASSFGTKYEQYF.